What follows are 12 T cell receptor beta chains derived from one specimen sequenced in a study of cytomegalovirus exposure and HLA in healthy donors. The PCR ran on 60 Vbeta and 13 Jbeta primers. Assay: immunoSEQ multiplex PCR; the TCRdb copy retains only in-frame clones and omits some. This table has some 130,000 clones, roughly three quarters appearing once. The source material was PBMCs. The receptors come from a man aged 18 to 29 in good health and CMV-seronegative.

This chain uses TRBV14 with TRBJ2-1; 7 bases align to TRBD2. This CDR3 is built from 12 residues. Germline V gene data show CDR1 as SGHDN and CDR2 as FVKESK. V gave up 5 bases and J gave up 9 bases; unmatched junction bases: 4. CDR3 sequence reads: CASSIGGTEQFF. As DNA, the CDR3 is TGTGCCAGCAGCATCGGGGGGACTGAGCAGTTCTTC. The full variable domain, completed using reference TRBV14 and TRBJ2-1, is EAGVTQFPSHSVIEKGQTVTLRCDPISGHDNLYWYRRVMGKEIKFLLHFVKESKQDESGMPNNRFLAERTGGTYSTLKVQPAELEDSGVYFCASSIGGTEQFFGPGTRLTVL.

V usage is TRBV7-8 and J usage is TRBJ1-1, with TRBD1 as a possible D gene (5 bases). This CDR3 spans 14 amino acids. Trimming cost V 5 bases and J 3 bases, with 13 bases left between them. The germline gives CDR1 SGHVS, CDR2 FQNEAQ. The CDR3 sequence is CASSLQGGDTEAFF. The CDR3 bases are TGTGCCAGCAGCCTCCAGGGTGGCGACACTGAAGCTTTCTTT. The full variable domain, rest sourced from reference TRBV7-8 and TRBJ1-1, is GAGVSQSPRYKVAKRGQDVALRCDPISGHVSLFWYQQALGQGPEFLTYFQNEAQLDKSGLPSDRFFAERPEGSVSTLKIQRTQQEDSAVYLCASSLQGGDTEAFFGQGTRLTVV.

This clone came up a few times. V usage is TRBV5-6 and J usage is TRBJ1-1, with a weak D call TRBD1 (5 bases). With 2 bases removed from V and 6 bases from J, the gap between germline ends came to 14 bases. Germline CDR1 is SGHDT and CDR2 is YYEEEE. The CDR3 totals 14 residues. CDR3 coding DNA: TGTGCCAGCAGCTTAGGGGTAGGAGTTTCTGAAGCTTTCTTT. It translates to CASSLGVGVSEAFF.

Here the CDR3 reads CASSPLPTDEQFF. DNA for the CDR3: TGTGCCAGCAGCCCCCTCCCGACAGATGAGCAGTTCTTC. V usage is TRBV13 and J usage is TRBJ2-1, with D maybe TRBD1 (5 bases). This CDR3 contains 13 residues. From germline, CDR1 is PRHDT and CDR2 FYEKMQ (reference sequence). V dropped 5 bases and J dropped 8 bases, with 13 bases sitting between them. Combining the CDR3 with reference TRBV13 and TRBJ2-1 gives the whole variable domain AAGVIQSPRHLIKEKRETATLKCYPIPRHDTVYWYQQGPGQDPQFLISFYEKMQSDKGSIPDRFSAQQFSDYHSELNMSSLELGDSALYFCASSPLPTDEQFFGPGTRLTVL.

The sample holds a few counts of this clone. The DNA for the CDR3 is TGTGCCAGTAGCCAGGGTCCCTCAAACATTCAGTACTTC. Translating gives CASSQGPSNIQYF. The V call is TRBV19, the J call TRBJ2-4; possible D gene TRBD1, 5 bases. Trimming stripped 6 bases from V and 6 bases from J, with 12 bases between. Germline CDR1 LNHDA, CDR2 SQIVND (reference sequence). CDR3 size: 13 residues.

This clone was counted only a few times. The rearrangement uses TRBV30 and TRBJ1-2; maybe TRBD1 (5 bases). The germline CDR1 and CDR2 sequences are GTSNPN and SVGIG (reference sequence). The CDR3 consists of 13 residues. Trimming took 5 bases from V and 8 from J, leaving 18 bases between them. In nucleotides, the CDR3 is TGTGCCTGGTTGGACAACCGAAGGAGAGGCTACACCTTC. Its translation: CAWLDNRRRGYTF.

The CDR3: CASSLGDKGSPLHF. Written as DNA, the CDR3 is TGTGCCAGCAGCTTAGGGGACAAGGGTTCACCCCTCCACTTT. The chain joins TRBV7-8 to TRBJ1-6, with a weak D call TRBD1 (6 bases). Germline CDR1 reads SGHVS; CDR2 reads FQNEAQ. V lost 1 base and J 9 bases, leaving 10 bases between the germline ends. The CDR3 runs to 14 residues.

The chain has TRBV6-6 and TRBJ1-1; 7 bases are a match to TRBD1. This CDR3 is 13 amino acids long. J was trimmed by 1 base and V by 6 bases; bases with no gene match: 2. Germline V gene sequence: CDR1 MNHNY, CDR2 SVGAGI (reference sequence). In nucleotides, the CDR3 is TGTGCCAGCAGGGAGGGGGCGAACACTGAAGCTTTCTTT. Translation: CASREGANTEAFF.

This chain links TRBV6-5 with TRBJ1-1; D gene ambiguous. This CDR3 is 12 amino acids long. In germline, CDR1 is MNHEY, CDR2 SVGAGI. Trimming left V 8 bases short and J 1 base short, with 8 bases between. The CDR3 loop is CASAGQNTEAFF. CDR3 DNA sequence: TGTGCCAGCGCGGGTCAGAACACTGAAGCTTTCTTT.

J is TRBJ1-2 and V is TRBV6-1, with unresolved D. CDR1 is MNHNS, CDR2 SASEGT, per germline. With 3 bases removed from V and 6 bases from J, the gap between germline ends came to 8 bases. The CDR3 runs to 12 residues. The CDR3 region has the DNA TGTGCCAGCAGTGATTACGGGGATGGCTACACCTTC. Translation gives CASSDYGDGYTF.

This clone was detected only a few times. V gene TRBV4-2 combines with J gene TRBJ1-4; D uncertain. CDR1 is LGHNA, CDR2 YNFKEQ, per germline. Deletions cut 3 bases from V and 4 bases from J, with 9 bases between. The CDR3 spans 14 residues. CDR3 DNA sequence: TGTGCCAGCAGCCAGCAACAAGTTAATGAAAAACTGTTTTTT. Its translation: CASSQQQVNEKLFF.

The chain employs TRBV5-1 and TRBJ2-4; 16 bases map to TRBD2. The CDR3 sequence is 16 residues long. The junction had 2 bases not matched to a gene; V was cut back by 4 bases and J by 4 bases. The germline CDR1 and CDR2 sequences are SGHRS and YFSETQ. DNA for the CDR3: TGCGCCAGCAGCCCGGGACTAGCGGGGGGGAAAAACATTCAGTACTTC. Its translation is CASSPGLAGGKNIQYF. The full variable domain, its missing parts supplied by reference TRBV5-1 and TRBJ2-4, is KAGVTQTPRYLIKTRGQQVTLSCSPISGHRSVSWYQQTPGQGLQFLFEYFSETQRNKGNFPGRFSGRQFSNSRSEMNVSTLELGDSALYLCASSPGLAGGKNIQYFGAGTRLSVL.